These 24 T cell receptor beta chains were all obtained from the same sample, sequenced in a study of blood T cell repertoires in COVID-19. Profiling relied on immunoSEQ multiplex PCR, and the TCRdb table lists in-frame clones only, not all of them. The sample yields fewer than 65,000 clones, 80% to 90% seen once. The specimen sequenced was peripheral blood. The receptors stem from a man aged 55 to 70 with acute or convalescent COVID-19.

The chain has TRBV5-1 and TRBJ2-5; D unresolved. Germline loops: CDR1 SGHRS, CDR2 YFSETQ. The CDR3 extends over 13 amino acids. The V gene lost 4 bases and the J gene lost 2 bases, with 9 bases spanning the gap. The CDR3 nucleotides read TGCGCCAGCAGCCCAGGTCCTCAAGAGACCCAGTACTTC. This sequence encodes CASSPGPQETQYF. The whole variable domain, filled in from reference TRBV5-1 and TRBJ2-5, reads KAGVTQTPRYLIKTRGQQVTLSCSPISGHRSVSWYQQTPGQGLQFLFEYFSETQRNKGNFPGRFSGRQFSNSRSEMNVSTLELGDSALYLCASSPGPQETQYFGPGTRLLVL.

The chain employs TRBV24-1 and TRBJ1-5, with D unresolved. The CDR3 contains 16 residues. Trimming cost V 0 bases and J 1 base, with 9 bases left between them. CDR1 and CDR2 (germline): KGHDR, SFDVKD. The CDR3 sequence is CATSDLVRQSNQPQHF. As DNA, the CDR3 is TGTGCCACCAGTGATTTGGTCCGACAAAGCAATCAGCCCCAGCATTTT.

The chain employs TRBV10-3 and TRBJ2-7; 7 bases align to TRBD1. The CDR3 is 18 residues long. Germline CDR1 ENHRY, CDR2 SYGVKD. V lost 5 bases to trimming and J lost 3 bases; unmatched junction nucleotides: 19. The CDR3 DNA sequence: TGTGCCATCAGTAATAAATTACTGACGGACAGGAAGATCTACGAGCAGTACTTC. It specifies CAISNKLLTDRKIYEQYF.

J is TRBJ2-7 and V is TRBV7-8, with D perhaps matching TRBD2 (5 bases). The germline V gene encodes CDR1 SGHVS and CDR2 FQNEAQ. The V end lost 3 bases, the J end lost 4 bases, and 10 bases lay between the germline ends. This CDR3 has 13 amino acids. The CDR3 DNA reads TGTGCCAGCAGCTTCGGGGTCGGGTACGAGCAGTACTTC. Translation gives CASSFGVGYEQYF.

The CDR3 nucleotides read TGTGCCAGCAGTGAACTGGGGGGGTCAGGCACCTTTAGCACAGATACGCAGTATTTT. It specifies CASSELGGSGTFSTDTQYF. This rearrangement joins TRBV2 to TRBJ2-3; 7 bases align to TRBD2. CDR3 length equals 19 residues. Trimming removed 2 bases from V and 0 bases from J; junction bases left unmatched: 14. Germline V gene lookup returns CDR1 SNHLY and CDR2 FYNNEI.

The rearrangement uses TRBV15 and TRBJ2-5; TRBD2 aligns across 9 bases. Germline values: CDR1 LNHNV, CDR2 YYDKDF (reference sequence). CDR3 length: 15 amino acids. V trimming: 0 bases; J trimming: 3 bases; junction bases outside the gene matches: 2. CDR3 amino acids: CATSREQRGEETQYF. The CDR3 DNA sequence: TGTGCCACCAGCAGAGAGCAGCGGGGGGAAGAGACCCAGTACTTC.

This chain links TRBV4-2 with TRBJ1-5; no reliable D call. The CDR3 has 17 amino acids. Germline CDR1 reads LGHNA; CDR2 reads YNFKEQ. Trimming removed 1 base at V and 0 bases at J, with 13 bases between. CDR3 coding DNA: TGTGCCAGCAGCCAAGTACGTCTGACAAATAGCAATCAGCCCCAGCATTTT. Amino acids: CASSQVRLTNSNQPQHF.

This chain links TRBV5-5 with TRBJ1-1; unclear D gene. The CDR3 consists of 16 residues. Trimming removed 0 bases at V and 0 bases at J, with 12 bases between. Germline V gene data show CDR1 as SGHKS and CDR2 as YYEKEE (reference sequence). As DNA, the CDR3 is TGTGCCAGCAGCTTGGCCGGTACAGCTATGAACACTGAAGCTTTCTTT. Encoded protein: CASSLAGTAMNTEAFF.

This clone showed up just a few times. J is TRBJ2-6 and V is TRBV7-2; D is undetermined. CDR1 is SGHTA and CDR2 is FQGNSA in the germline V gene. CDR3 length: 15 amino acids. Trimming removed 2 bases at V and 3 bases at J, with 8 bases between. CDR3 sequence reads: CASSLRSSGANVLTF. The CDR3 DNA follows: TGTGCCAGCAGCTTAAGGTCTAGTGGGGCCAACGTCCTGACTTTC.

This chain uses TRBV30 with TRBJ1-6, with D maybe TRBD1 (5 bases). Trimming took 3 bases from V and 2 from J, leaving 17 bases between them. CDR3 length: 17 residues. CDR1 GTSNPN and CDR2 SVGIG come from the germline V gene (reference sequence). The CDR3 loop reads CAWSPRQTRTYNSPLHF. The CDR3 DNA follows: TGTGCCTGGAGCCCTAGACAGACGCGGACCTATAATTCACCCCTCCACTTT.

This chain links TRBV15 with TRBJ1-2; TRBD1 is a possible D gene (5 bases). Deletions cut 4 bases from V and 4 bases from J, with 16 bases between. CDR1 LNHNV and CDR2 YYDKDF come from the germline V gene (reference sequence). This CDR3 is built from 15 residues. CDR3 loop: CATSTGGAASYGYTF. The DNA of the CDR3 is TGTGCCACCAGCACCGGCGGGGCAGCGAGCTATGGCTACACCTTC. Complete variable domain (other parts from reference TRBV15 and TRBJ1-2): DAMVIQNPRYQVTQFGKPVTLSCSQTLNHNVMYWYQQKSSQAPKLLFHYYDKDFNNEADTPDNFQSRRPNTSFCFLDIRSPGLGDTAMYLCATSTGGAASYGYTFGSGTRLTVV.

The rearrangement joins TRBV5-1 to TRBJ2-2; TRBD1 might be the D (5 bases). V was cut by 1 base and J by 3 bases, with 7 bases left in between. CDR1 is SGHRS and CDR2 is YFSETQ in the germline V gene. The CDR3 runs to 14 residues. CDR3 sequence (DNA): TGCGCCAGCAGCTTGCCAGGGCACACCGGGGAGCTGTTTTTT. This codes for CASSLPGHTGELFF. Drawing the rest from reference TRBV5-1 and TRBJ2-2, the complete variable domain is KAGVTQTPRYLIKTRGQQVTLSCSPISGHRSVSWYQQTPGQGLQFLFEYFSETQRNKGNFPGRFSGRQFSNSRSEMNVSTLELGDSALYLCASSLPGHTGELFFGEGSRLTVL.

The V gene is TRBV5-6, the J gene TRBJ2-7; D call uncertain. Trimming cost V 0 bases and J 6 bases, with 10 bases left between them. The CDR3 loop spans 13 amino acids. The V gene's germline CDR1 is SGHDT and CDR2 YYEEEE. The CDR3 sequence is CASSLGSSGEQYF. The DNA of the CDR3 is TGTGCCAGCAGCTTGGGGTCATCAGGCGAGCAGTACTTC.

This clone was observed a handful of times. The J gene is TRBJ2-2, the V gene TRBV5-4, with D perhaps TRBD2 (6 bases). Trimming removed 4 bases at V and 5 bases at J, with 15 bases between. The CDR3 has 15 residues. Germline loops: CDR1 SGHNT, CDR2 YYREEE (reference sequence). As DNA, the CDR3 is TGTGCCAGCAGCGAGGAGGGGTTGGGAACCGGGGAGCTGTTTTTT. Amino acid sequence: CASSEEGLGTGELFF.

The chain carries TRBV29-1 and TRBJ2-1; TRBD1 matches 11 bases. V dropped 1 base and J dropped 7; count of bases not matched to a gene: 18. The CDR3 has 19 residues. Germline V gene lookup returns CDR1 SQVTM and CDR2 ANQGSEA. CDR3 in amino acids: CSVEAFLSRPGQGVNEQFF. Here the CDR3 DNA reads TGCAGCGTTGAAGCGTTTCTATCGCGGCCGGGACAGGGGGTAAATGAGCAGTTCTTC.

This chain uses TRBV29-1 with TRBJ1-3; D ambiguous. This CDR3 has 13 amino acids. Looked up from germline, CDR1 is SQVTM and CDR2 is ANQGSEA. Deletions cut 4 bases from V and 0 bases from J, with 7 bases between. CDR3 nucleotides: TGCAGCGTTGGGGCGAGCTCTGGAAACACCATATATTTT. It encodes CSVGASSGNTIYF.

The gene calls are TRBV3-1 (or the pseudogene TRBV3-2) and TRBJ1-1; possibly TRBD1 for D (5 bases). V was pared by 4 bases and J by 0 bases, with 15 bases between. CDR1 is LGHDT, CDR2 YNNKEL, per germline (reference sequence). This CDR3 is built from 16 residues. The CDR3, as DNA: TGTGCCAGCAGCCTTGGGGTTTGGGGGGTGAACACTGAAGCTTTCTTT. Translating gives CASSLGVWGVNTEAFF.

This sequence joins TRBV5-1 and TRBJ1-1; 9 bases fit TRBD1. V lost 7 bases and J lost 7; bases outside the gene matches: 14. This CDR3 contains 15 residues. CDR1 SGHRS and CDR2 YFSETQ come from the germline V gene. The CDR3 bases are TGCGCCAGCTTCCTTGGTACTGGACAGGGGATTGAAGCTTTCTTT. Translating gives CASFLGTGQGIEAFF.

The rearrangement links TRBV6-6 to TRBJ1-4; a possible D gene is TRBD1 (6 bases). The germline V gene has CDR1 MNHNY and CDR2 SVGAGI (reference sequence). The CDR3 consists of 15 residues. The V end was cut by 6 bases, the J end by 7 bases, with 18 bases between. Here the CDR3 reads CASSPGQQSREKLFF. The CDR3 bases are TGTGCCAGCAGCCCTGGACAGCAATCCCGTGAAAAACTGTTTTTT.

This chain links TRBV29-1 with TRBJ1-2; D possibly corresponds to TRBD1 (5 bases). Germline V lookup: CDR1 SQVTM, CDR2 ANQGSEA. V lost 7 bases, J lost 0 bases, and 12 bases lay in between. This CDR3 has 13 amino acids. CDR3: CSGGGGANYGYTF. The CDR3 DNA sequence: TGCAGCGGAGGCGGGGGAGCTAACTATGGCTACACCTTC. Using reference TRBV29-1 and TRBJ1-2 for the parts outside the CDR3, the full variable domain is SAVISQKPSRDICQRGTSLTIQCQVDSQVTMMFWYRQQPGQSLTLIATANQGSEATYESGFVIDKFPISRPNLTFSTLTVSNMSPEDSSIYLCSGGGGANYGYTFGSGTRLTVV.

V and J are TRBV4-1 and TRBJ1-6, with TRBD1 identical over 7 bases. Losses at the gene ends were 2 bases for V and 6 bases for J; bases not matched to a gene: 10. Germline CDR1 is MGHRA and CDR2 is YSYEKL. CDR3 length equals 17 residues. CDR3 amino acids: CASSQLPTGQINSPLHF. The CDR3 DNA sequence: TGCGCCAGCAGCCAACTCCCGACAGGGCAGATTAATTCACCCCTCCACTTT.

The chain employs TRBV19 and TRBJ1-5; D not certain. The CDR3 has 15 residues. The germline V and J ends were trimmed by 5 bases and 0 bases, with 11 bases remaining between them. CDR1 and CDR2 (germline): LNHDA, SQIVND (reference sequence). CDR3 amino acids: CASSLGISSNQPQHF. The CDR3 coding sequence is TGTGCCAGTAGTCTCGGGATTTCTAGCAATCAGCCCCAGCATTTT.

The CDR3 sequence is CASNSGADYGYTF. The CDR3 bases are TGCGCCAGCAACTCTGGGGCCGACTATGGCTACACCTTC. This rearrangement joins TRBV5-1 to TRBJ1-2; D may be TRBD1 (5 bases). Trimming removed 6 bases at V and 3 bases at J, with 12 bases between. Germline lookup yields CDR1 SGHRS and CDR2 YFSETQ. CDR3 length: 13 residues.

The rearrangement uses TRBV7-3 and TRBJ2-7, with 7 bases identical to TRBD1. This CDR3 contains 14 residues. Trimming at V came to 5 bases and at J to 0 bases, leaving 4 bases not matched to a gene. Germline values: CDR1 SGHTA, CDR2 FQGTGA. The DNA of the CDR3 is TGTGCCAGCAGCCCGACAGGGACCTCCTACGAGCAGTACTTC. It encodes CASSPTGTSYEQYF. Based on the CDR3 plus reference TRBV7-3 and TRBJ2-7, the full variable domain is GAGVSQTPSNKVTEKGKYVELRCDPISGHTALYWYRQSLGQGPEFLIYFQGTGAADDSGLPNDRFFAVRPEGSVSTLKIQRTERGDSAVYLCASSPTGTSYEQYFGPGTRLTVT.